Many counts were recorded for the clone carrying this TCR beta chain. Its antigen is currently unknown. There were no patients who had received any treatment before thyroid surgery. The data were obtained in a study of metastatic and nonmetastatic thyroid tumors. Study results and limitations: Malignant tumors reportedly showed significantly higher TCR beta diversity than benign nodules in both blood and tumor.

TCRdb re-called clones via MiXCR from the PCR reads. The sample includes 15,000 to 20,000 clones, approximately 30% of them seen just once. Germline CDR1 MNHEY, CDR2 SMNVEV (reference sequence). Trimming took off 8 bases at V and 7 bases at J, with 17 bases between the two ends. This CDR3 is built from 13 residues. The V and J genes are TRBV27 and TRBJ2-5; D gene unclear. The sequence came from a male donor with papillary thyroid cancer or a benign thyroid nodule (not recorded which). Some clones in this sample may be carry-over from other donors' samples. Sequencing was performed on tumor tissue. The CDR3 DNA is TGTGCCAGCTCTACCCCCCAGCTGGGGACCCAGTACTTC. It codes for CASSTPQLGTQYF.